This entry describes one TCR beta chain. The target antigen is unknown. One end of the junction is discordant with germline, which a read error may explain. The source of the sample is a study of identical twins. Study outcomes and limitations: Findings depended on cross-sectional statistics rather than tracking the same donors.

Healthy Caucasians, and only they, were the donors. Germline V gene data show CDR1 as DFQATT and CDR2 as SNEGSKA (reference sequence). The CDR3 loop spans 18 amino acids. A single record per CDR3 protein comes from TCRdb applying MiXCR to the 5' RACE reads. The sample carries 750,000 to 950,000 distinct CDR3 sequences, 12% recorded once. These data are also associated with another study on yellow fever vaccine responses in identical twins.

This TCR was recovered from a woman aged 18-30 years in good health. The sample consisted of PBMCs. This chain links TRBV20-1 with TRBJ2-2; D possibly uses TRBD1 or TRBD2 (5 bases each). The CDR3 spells CCARDWVTRGSVAGELFF. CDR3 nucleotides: TGCTGTGCTAGAGATTGGGTAACTAGGGGATCCGTCGCCGGGGAGCTGTTTTTT.